Included here is one T cell receptor (beta chain) sequence, with context. Its antigen is as yet unknown. This sample was taken from a study of Ad26.COV2.S vaccination and SARS-CoV-2 variants. Points from the study as a whole: While placebo recipients had lower spike-specific TCR breadth, vaccine recipients had more.

Clones were sequenced by immunoSEQ multiplex PCR, and TCRdb holds only the in-frame ones, with some missing. The sample holds over 110,000 clones, roughly 89% seen once. V lost 3 bases to trimming and J lost 2 bases, with 4 bases between them. Germline-derived CDR1 and CDR2 are SGHTA and FQGNSA. This CDR3 is 12 amino acids long. The sequence derives from a human donor who had recovered from COVID-19. The chain joins TRBV7-2 to TRBJ2-5; no firm D call. The specimen comprised peripheral blood, sampled after recovery from COVID-19. The CDR3 here is CASSLGQETQYF. DNA for the CDR3: TGTGCCAGCAGCTTGGGGCAAGAGACCCAGTACTTC.